The 22 T cell receptor beta chains presented below share a single source sample, sequenced in a study of cytomegalovirus exposure and HLA in healthy donors. Primers: 60 Vbeta forward and 13 Jbeta reverse. Produced via immunoSEQ multiplex PCR; TCRdb's table is partial and in-frame only. The profile shows around 150,000 clones, 80% to 85% of them singletons. Sequences were obtained from PBMCs. Receptors originate from a male donor in good health and CMV-seronegative.

The V call is TRBV5-1, the J call TRBJ1-1; no reliable D call. The CDR3 spans 13 residues. V shed 0 bases and J shed 2 bases, with 5 bases lying between them. Germline CDR1 and CDR2: SGHRS and YFSETQ. CDR3 sequence: CASSLERNTEAFF. CDR3 nucleotides: TGCGCCAGCAGCTTGGAGCGAAACACTGAAGCTTTCTTT. Filled out from reference TRBV5-1 and TRBJ1-1, the complete variable domain reads KAGVTQTPRYLIKTRGQQVTLSCSPISGHRSVSWYQQTPGQGLQFLFEYFSETQRNKGNFPGRFSGRQFSNSRSEMNVSTLELGDSALYLCASSLERNTEAFFGQGTRLTVV.

The chain is built from TRBV11-1 and TRBJ1-1; no clear D gene. The CDR3 loop spans 12 amino acids. Trimming took off 5 bases at V and 7 bases at J, with 11 bases between the two ends. The germline V gene encodes CDR1 SGHAT and CDR2 FQDESV (reference sequence). For the CDR3, the DNA is TGTGCCAGCAGCCTCGCGTCGGGTGAAGCTTTCTTT. Translation: CASSLASGEAFF. Using reference TRBV11-1 and TRBJ1-1 for the parts outside the CDR3, the full variable domain is EAEVAQSPRYKITEKSQAVAFWCDPISGHATLYWYRQILGQGPELLVQFQDESVVDDSQLPKDRFSAERLKGVDSTLKIQPAELGDSAMYLCASSLASGEAFFGQGTRLTVV.

The chain links TRBV28 to TRBJ2-5; TRBD2 aligns across 8 bases. The J call may be incorrect, as the DNA end agrees better with TRBJ2-7. The CDR3 spans 14 residues. Germline lookup yields CDR1 MDHEN and CDR2 SYDVKM. CDR3 sequence: CASSPERELYEQYF. The CDR3 coding sequence is TGTGCCAGCAGTCCCGAGCGGGAGCTTTACGAGCAGTACTTC.

The chain recombines TRBV7-3 with TRBJ2-1, with TRBD2 matching 11 bases. J was trimmed by 8 bases and V by 6 bases; bases with no gene match: 9. The CDR3 totals 15 residues. CDR1 is SGHTA and CDR2 is FQGTGA in the germline V gene. CDR3 region: CASSRTSGFLHEQFF. The CDR3 region has the DNA TGTGCCAGCAGTCGGACTAGCGGGTTTCTCCATGAGCAGTTCTTC.

The rearrangement links TRBV30 to TRBJ2-4; TRBD1 agrees at 7 bases. CDR1 and CDR2 from the germline V gene are GTSNPN and SVGIG (reference sequence). The CDR3 runs 14 residues. J was trimmed by 6 bases and V by 3 bases; bases with no gene match: 8. CDR3 bases: TGTGCCTGGAGCAGGACAGGTTTGCGAAACATTCAGTACTTC. Residues: CAWSRTGLRNIQYF.

The chain combines TRBV7-9 with TRBJ2-2; 9 nucleotides agree with TRBD2. Germline values: CDR1 SEHNR, CDR2 FQNEAQ (reference sequence). V trimming: 5 bases; J trimming: 6 bases; junction bases outside the gene matches: 10. This CDR3 is built from 16 residues. CDR3 in DNA: TGTGCCAGCAGCCCTCACGCGGGAGGGCCCTCCGGGGAGCTGTTTTTT. As protein: CASSPHAGGPSGELFF.

The chain is built from TRBV9 and TRBJ2-3, with D possibly TRBD2 on 6 matching bases. This CDR3 is 15 amino acids long. Germline V lookup: CDR1 SGDLS, CDR2 YYNGEE. Trimming stripped 4 bases from V and 3 bases from J, with 15 bases between. CDR3 DNA: TGTGCCAGCAGCCCCCGTAGCGGCCCAACAGATACGCAGTATTTT. As protein: CASSPRSGPTDTQYF.

The J gene is TRBJ2-6, the V gene TRBV7-8, with 7 bases identical to TRBD2. Germline V lookup: CDR1 SGHVS, CDR2 FQNEAQ. The V and J ends lost 3 bases and 0 bases, in that order; junction bases with no gene match: 8. The CDR3 extends over 18 amino acids. CDR3: CASSLRDWEGSGANVLTF. The CDR3 nucleotides read TGTGCCAGCAGCTTGCGGGACTGGGAGGGCTCTGGGGCCAACGTCCTGACTTTC.

V and J are TRBV11-2 and TRBJ2-1, with 8 bases lining up with TRBD2. V trimming: 4 bases; J trimming: 4 bases; junction bases outside the gene matches: 9. The CDR3 extends over 16 amino acids. Germline V gene sequence: CDR1 SGHAT, CDR2 FQNNGV. CDR3 protein: CASSSIGAGVYNEQFF. As DNA, the CDR3 is TGTGCCAGCAGCTCCATCGGAGCGGGAGTGTACAATGAGCAGTTCTTC. The variable domain in full, completed from reference TRBV11-2 and TRBJ2-1, reads EAGVAQSPRYKIIEKRQSVAFWCNPISGHATLYWYQQILGQGPKLLIQFQNNGVVDDSQLPKDRFSAERLKGVDSTLKIQPAKLEDSAVYLCASSSIGAGVYNEQFFGPGTRLTVL.

The rearrangement links TRBV5-1 to TRBJ2-7; the D gene is possibly TRBD2 (6 bases). With 4 bases removed from V and 0 bases from J, the gap between germline ends came to 14 bases. This CDR3 region has 15 residues. The germline V gene has CDR1 SGHRS and CDR2 YFSETQ. CDR3 nucleotide sequence: TGCGCCAGCAGCCATACTCCGGGAGACTCCTACGAGCAGTACTTC. Translating it yields CASSHTPGDSYEQYF.

The rearrangement joins TRBV7-9 to TRBJ1-2; D not resolved. V was pared by 1 base and J by 5 bases, with 8 bases between. CDR3 size: 13 residues. Looked up from germline, CDR1 is SEHNR and CDR2 is FQNEAQ (reference sequence). Written as DNA, the CDR3 is TGTGCCAGCAGCTTAGAGAGGGCTTATGGCTACACCTTC. It encodes CASSLERAYGYTF.

The chain combines TRBV7-2 with TRBJ1-5, with 9 positions matching TRBD1. V was clipped by 4 bases and J by 6 bases; unmatched bases: 7. The CDR3 covers 15 residues. The germline V gene encodes CDR1 SGHTA and CDR2 FQGNSA. Here the CDR3 reads CASSSGTGYGQPQHF. The CDR3 DNA reads TGTGCCAGCAGCTCGGGGACAGGGTATGGTCAGCCCCAGCATTTT. Using reference TRBV7-2 and TRBJ1-5 for the parts outside the CDR3, the full variable domain is GAGVSQSPSNKVTEKGKDVELRCDPISGHTALYWYRQSLGQGLEFLIYFQGNSAPDKSGLPSDRFSAERTGGSVSTLTIQRTQQEDSAVYLCASSSGTGYGQPQHFGDGTRLSIL.

Only one count was recorded for this clone. V is TRBV23-1 and J is TRBJ2-3, with 10 bases fitting TRBD1. TRBV23-1 is assigned to the ORF class and has an uncertain function. The CDR3 extends over 15 amino acids. The ends lost 7 bases at V and 10 bases at J; junction bases unmatched: 14. The CDR3 loop reads CASTLNCGTGVSQYF. The CDR3 DNA reads as TGCGCCAGCACTCTCAATTGCGGGACAGGGGTATCGCAGTATTTT.

This clone was picked up one time. The genes are TRBV7-8 and TRBJ1-5; unclear D gene. This CDR3 is 14 amino acids long. Per the germline V gene, CDR1 is SGHVS and CDR2 is FQNEAQ. V lost 4 bases to trimming and J lost 5 bases, with 12 bases between them. CDR3 region: CASSSPGPYQPQHF. CDR3 DNA sequence: TGTGCCAGCAGCTCCCCTGGGCCCTATCAGCCCCAGCATTTT.

The rearrangement uses TRBV18 and TRBJ1-1; TRBD1 matches at 8 bases. V was pared by 2 bases and J by 7 bases, with 6 bases of the junction left unmatched. The germline CDR1 and CDR2 sequences are KGHSH and LQKENI. This CDR3 has 14 amino acids. The CDR3 coding sequence is TGTGCCAGCTCACCAACCCCCGGGACAGGTGAAGCTTTCTTT. Translating it yields CASSPTPGTGEAFF.

The chain combines TRBV4-1 with TRBJ2-7; 7 bases align to TRBD1. The CDR3 length is 14 residues. V lost 4 bases to trimming and J lost 5 bases; unmatched junction nucleotides: 8. Germline V gene lookup returns CDR1 MGHRA and CDR2 YSYEKL. DNA for the CDR3: TGCGCCAGCAGCCCATGGACAGGTCTAAACGAGCAGTACTTC. Translating gives CASSPWTGLNEQYF.

J is TRBJ2-7 and V is TRBV28; D is unresolved. CDR3 length equals 12 residues. CDR1 is MDHEN and CDR2 is SYDVKM in the germline V gene. V lost 2 bases and J 4 bases, leaving 6 bases between the germline ends. The DNA for the CDR3 is TGTGCCAGCAGTTTAAACTCTTACGAGCAGTACTTC. Translated: CASSLNSYEQYF.

V usage is TRBV4-1 and J usage is TRBJ2-1, with TRBD2 identical over 9 bases. This CDR3 region has 17 residues. After removal of 3 bases from V and 4 bases from J, the junction contained 10 bases not matched to a gene. Germline V CDR1 and CDR2: MGHRA, YSYEKL. In DNA, the CDR3 is TGCGCCAGCAGCCATACTAGCGGGCTTTCCCTTTACAATGAGCAGTTCTTC. Its translation: CASSHTSGLSLYNEQFF.

This clone was counted a single time. The chain employs TRBV5-1 and TRBJ2-1; TRBD2 matches 10 bases. In germline, CDR1 is SGHRS, CDR2 YFSETQ. The CDR3 sequence is 16 residues long. The V segment lost 0 bases and the J segment 3 bases; nucleotides outside the gene matches: 3. CDR3 nucleotides: TGCGCCAGCAGCTTGGCTCTAGCGGGGGACTACAATGAGCAGTTCTTC. Encoded protein: CASSLALAGDYNEQFF.

The J gene is TRBJ1-2, the V gene TRBV5-1; the D is unclear. Trimming pared 0 bases from V and 7 bases from J, leaving 16 bases between. This CDR3 comprises 15 residues. Germline-derived CDR1 and CDR2 are SGHRS and YFSETQ. CDR3 amino acids: CASSLGASEVFGYTF. The CDR3 DNA reads TGCGCCAGCAGCTTGGGGGCCTCGGAAGTGTTTGGCTACACCTTC. Looking up the rest from reference TRBV5-1 and TRBJ1-2 gives the full variable domain: KAGVTQTPRYLIKTRGQQVTLSCSPISGHRSVSWYQQTPGQGLQFLFEYFSETQRNKGNFPGRFSGRQFSNSRSEMNVSTLELGDSALYLCASSLGASEVFGYTFGSGTRLTVV.

A single count supports this clone. This CDR3 reads CASSLQGALSWFF. CDR3 nucleotide sequence: TGTGCCAGCAGCTTACAGGGGGCCTTGAGTTGGTTCTTC. The rearrangement links TRBV7-9 to TRBJ2-1; the match to TRBD1 covers 8 bases. The CDR3 has 13 residues. Germline V CDR1 and CDR2: SEHNR, FQNEAQ (reference sequence). The V segment lost 2 bases and the J segment 15 bases; nucleotides outside the gene matches: 9.

The chain has TRBV7-3 and TRBJ2-1; 13 nucleotides align to TRBD2. The junction had 10 bases not matched to a gene; V was cut back by 5 bases and J by 9 bases. Germline CDR1 reads SGHTA; CDR2 reads FQGTGA. CDR3 length: 16 residues. CDR3 region: CASSPDGTSGKVEQFF. CDR3 DNA: TGTGCCAGCAGCCCCGATGGGACTAGCGGGAAGGTTGAGCAGTTCTTC.